The clone carrying this T cell receptor beta chain was recorded at least ten times. This CDR3 is 13 amino acids long. V was trimmed by 6 bases and J by 2 bases, leaving 11 bases between them. Germline V gene lookup returns CDR1 DFQATT and CDR2 SNEGSKA (reference sequence). These data come from a study of spatial heterogeneity in lung cancer. About the study: The count of detected beta-chain sequences consistently exceeded that of alpha-chain sequences.

TCRdb independently ran MiXCR on the 5' RACE reads; one entry per CDR3 protein. The sample contains 39,000 or so distinct CDR3 sequences, around 3.1% of which appear only once. The time point is: sample taken at primary tumor resection. No cell sorting; template was whole RNA from tumor, lung tissue or PBMC. The material was normal lung tissue next to the tumor, obtained at surgery. This receptor was taken from a male donor with early-stage non-small cell lung cancer. This sequence joins TRBV20-1 and TRBJ1-5, with D unclear. The DNA for the CDR3 is TGCAGTGCGAGGACGGCCGGCAATCAGCCCCAGCATTTT. Amino acids: CSARTAGNQPQHF.